The rows below give T cell receptor beta chains drawn from one sample of a study of cytomegalovirus exposure and HLA in healthy donors. Only in-frame clones appear in the TCRdb table, and some are missing; sequencing was by immunoSEQ multiplex PCR. The sample yields about 160,000 clones, about 65% seen once. The sample taken for sequencing was PBMCs. These receptors all stem from a woman aged 30 to 39 in good health and CMV-seronegative. CDR3s include the opening cysteine and the closing phenylalanine or tryptophan. The order of the fields is CDR3 protein, V gene, CDR3 length, J gene, clone size. Clone size is given for some rows only: seen once, a few or many times, or a class if the clone is expanded.

CDR3: CASRVGPNTEAFF
V: TRBV7-3
length: 13
J: TRBJ1-1
size: NA

CDR3: CASSRDRGSGIQYF
V: TRBV11-3
length: 14
J: TRBJ2-4
size: NA

CDR3: CALRQGGNQPQHF
V: TRBV30
length: 13
J: TRBJ1-5
size: NA

CDR3: CASSPPSGELFF
V: TRBV7-3
length: 12
J: TRBJ2-2
size: NA

CDR3: CASSQEGRNTEAFF
V: TRBV4-1
length: 14
J: TRBJ1-1
size: few

CDR3: CASSMRVGTGDYGYTF
V: TRBV19
length: 16
J: TRBJ1-2
size: NA

CDR3: CASSIGGQVSSYEQYF
V: TRBV19
length: 16
J: TRBJ2-7
size: NA

CDR3: CASSSRGGPAEAFF
V: TRBV11-1
length: 14
J: TRBJ1-1
size: NA

CDR3: CASSVGLAGGQETQYF
V: TRBV9
length: 16
J: TRBJ2-5
size: NA

CDR3: CASTHPSWSSYEQYF
V: TRBV11-2
length: 15
J: TRBJ2-7
size: NA

CDR3: CASSLAASGNEQFF
V: TRBV7-2
length: 14
J: TRBJ2-1
size: few

CDR3: CASSYSTGGYQPQHF
V: TRBV6-6
length: 15
J: TRBJ1-5
size: NA

CDR3: CASSLDGGATDTQYF
V: TRBV5-1
length: 15
J: TRBJ2-3
size: few

CDR3: CASSLRGSGVTDTQYF
V: TRBV28
length: 16
J: TRBJ2-3
size: NA

CDR3: CASSQGGRYGYTF
V: TRBV28
length: 13
J: TRBJ1-2
size: NA

CDR3: CASSQGGSMNTEAFF
V: TRBV5-4
length: 15
J: TRBJ1-1
size: few

CDR3: CASSIRDRDHTGELFF
V: TRBV19
length: 16
J: TRBJ2-2
size: NA